The 14 T cell receptor beta chains given below trace back to one sample, sequenced in a study of T cells in Graves' hyperthyroidism and ophthalmopathy. Amplification of TCR beta CDR3 regions used RNA as the template. In the first-round RT-PCR of the TCR CDR3, the HTBI primer set was used. MiXCR, run by TCRdb on the multiplex PCR reads, gives a single entry per CDR3 protein. The repertoire includes hundreds of thousands of distinct CDR3 sequences, approximately 15% of them detected once, and 15% to 20% sits in the top ten. Sequencing was done on a sample of blood. All receptors come from a woman between 18 and 29 years old with Graves' hyperthyroidism.

V gene TRBV14 combines with J gene TRBJ2-7; D perhaps matches TRBD2 (6 bases). The CDR3 has 13 residues. The germline V gene has CDR1 SGHDN and CDR2 FVKESK. Trimming took 6 bases from V and 4 from J, leaving 13 bases between them. CDR3 sequence reads: CASRPSVVYEQYF. Here the CDR3 DNA reads TGTGCCAGCAGGCCTAGCGTTGTGTACGAGCAGTACTTC.

The chain couples TRBV24-1 to TRBJ1-1; the D gene is possibly TRBD1 (6 bases). The V gene lost 7 bases and the J gene lost 3 bases, with 14 bases spanning the gap. Germline-derived CDR1 and CDR2 are KGHDR and SFDVKD. The CDR3 extends over 14 amino acids. The CDR3 protein is CATRPTGLDTEAFF. DNA of the CDR3: TGTGCCACCAGACCAACAGGGCTGGACACTGAAGCTTTCTTT.

As regards this clonotype: The germline gene is not matched at one end of the junction; a read error may be the cause. The chain joins TRBV7-8 to TRBJ1-4; 10 bases match TRBD1. Germline V gene lookup returns CDR1 SGHVS and CDR2 FQNEAQ. The CDR3 extends over 14 amino acids. CDR3 loop: CASAGDRGGEKLLF. CDR3 coding DNA: TGTGCCAGCGCTGGGGACAGGGGAGGTGAAAAACTGCTTTTT.

This clonotype was seen many times. The chain links TRBV20-1 to TRBJ1-5, with D hard to call. CDR1 and CDR2 from the germline V gene are DFQATT and SNEGSKA (reference sequence). Trimming removed 2 bases from V and 2 bases from J, with 22 bases in between. The CDR3 is made up of 18 amino acids. This CDR3 is CSARSARERDIRNQPQHF. The CDR3 DNA sequence: TGCAGTGCTAGATCGGCCCGAGAGCGGGATATTCGCAATCAGCCCCAGCATTTT.

Many counts were recorded for this clonotype. The gene calls are TRBV13 and TRBJ1-4, with unresolved D. Looked up from germline, CDR1 is PRHDT and CDR2 is FYEKMQ (reference sequence). This CDR3 spans 12 amino acids. With 6 bases removed from V and 8 bases from J, the gap between germline ends came to 10 bases. The CDR3 reads CASSAGNEKLFF. DNA for the CDR3: TGTGCCAGCAGTGCGGGGAACGAAAAACTGTTTTTT.

The chain combines TRBV20-1 with TRBJ2-1, with 11 bases aligning to TRBD1. This CDR3 contains 15 residues. V was pared by 6 bases and J by 3 bases, with 7 bases of the junction left unmatched. Germline CDR1 and CDR2: DFQATT and SNEGSKA (reference sequence). The CDR3 nucleotides are TGCAGTGCGATTCCCGGGACAGGGGGCTACAATGAGCAGTTCTTC. Its protein is CSAIPGTGGYNEQFF.

The rearrangement links TRBV20-1 to TRBJ2-7; TRBD1 agrees at 10 bases. This CDR3 comprises 14 residues. Germline V gene sequence: CDR1 DFQATT, CDR2 SNEGSKA (reference sequence). The ends lost 0 bases at V and 5 bases at J; junction bases unmatched: 4. This CDR3 reads CSARDWDRGHEQYF. The CDR3, as DNA: TGCAGTGCTAGAGATTGGGACAGGGGTCACGAGCAGTACTTC.

The sample holds many counts of this clonotype. The rearrangement uses TRBV28 and TRBJ2-4; D gene ambiguous. Germline V lookup: CDR1 MDHEN, CDR2 SYDVKM. This CDR3 has 13 residues. V was cut by 1 base and J by 4 bases, with 5 bases left in between. The CDR3 DNA reads TGTGCCAGCAGTTTATACGGGAAAAACATTCAGTACTTC. It encodes CASSLYGKNIQYF.

This clonotype was observed at least ten times. The genes are TRBV6-2 or TRBV6-3 and TRBJ2-7; no reliable D call. Germline V gene sequence: CDR1 MNHEY, CDR2 SVGEGT. V lost 6 bases, J lost 3 bases, and 9 bases lay in between. This CDR3 comprises 12 residues. The CDR3 DNA follows: TGTGCCAGCAGCAAAAACATCTACGAGCAGTACTTC. Encoded protein: CASSKNIYEQYF.

The V gene is TRBV12-3 or TRBV12-4, the J gene TRBJ1-2, with D hard to call. The V gene lost 1 base and the J gene lost 8 bases, with 11 bases spanning the gap. The CDR3 consists of 13 residues. Written as DNA, the CDR3 is TGTGCCAGCAGTTTAGGCCAGGCATGGGGCTACACCTTC. Translating it yields CASSLGQAWGYTF.

This clonotype was observed many times. The CDR3 nucleotides are TGTGCCAGCAGGACCGGGACCCCCTACAATGAGCAGTTCTTC. This encodes CASRTGTPYNEQFF. The chain employs TRBV2 and TRBJ2-1; D might be TRBD1 or TRBD2, each matching 5 bases. Trimming pared 6 bases from V and 2 bases from J, leaving 11 bases between. Looked up from germline, CDR1 is SNHLY and CDR2 is FYNNEI. The CDR3 length is 14 residues.

This sequence joins TRBV9 and TRBJ2-3; D possibly matches TRBD1 or TRBD2 (5 bases each). Looked up from germline, CDR1 is SGDLS and CDR2 is YYNGEE. V was trimmed by 1 base and J by 3 bases, leaving 9 bases between them. This CDR3 region has 14 residues. CDR3 sequence reads: CASSVMGETDTQYF. For the CDR3, the DNA is TGTGCCAGCAGCGTAATGGGGGAGACAGATACGCAGTATTTT.

On this clonotype itself: A much larger clonotype is one base distant, so this may be a read error. The rearrangement joins TRBV7-2 to TRBJ2-7, with D perhaps matching TRBD1 (6 bases). This CDR3 region has 15 residues. The germline V gene encodes CDR1 SGHTA and CDR2 FQGNSA. Trimming left V 5 bases short and J 4 bases short, with 18 bases between. The CDR3 nucleotides read TGTGCCAGCAGCCGGCGACCGGGACAACCATACGAGCAGTACTTC. It yields the protein CASSRRPGQPYEQYF. The full variable domain, its missing parts supplied by reference TRBV7-2 and TRBJ2-7, is GAGVSQSPSNKVTEKGKDVELRCDPISGHTALYWYRQSLGQGLEFLIYFQGNSAPDKSGLPSDRFSAERTGGSVSTLTIQRTQQEDSAVYLCASSRRPGQPYEQYFGPGTRLTVT.

In its sample, this clonotype was seen many times. V usage is TRBV5-1 and J usage is TRBJ2-7; TRBD1 aligns across 7 bases. This CDR3 contains 12 residues. J gave up 6 bases and V 4 bases, and 4 bases lay outside the gene matches. Per germline, CDR1 SGHRS and CDR2 YFSETQ. CDR3 in DNA: TGCGCCAGCAGCCCGACAGGGACCGAGCAGTACTTC. It specifies CASSPTGTEQYF.